These 30 T cell receptor beta chains were all obtained from the same sample, sequenced in a study of cytomegalovirus exposure and HLA in healthy donors. The PCR employed 60 Vbeta primers together with 13 Jbeta primers. TCRdb keeps only in-frame clones here, not all; method: immunoSEQ multiplex PCR. The repertoire consists of roughly 140,000 clones, with approximately 77% occurring once and the leading ten covering around 1.5%. Specimen: PBMCs. These TCRs come from a man aged 18 to 29 in good health and CMV-seronegative.

The chain employs TRBV4-1 and TRBJ2-3; a possible D gene is TRBD2 (6 bases). Germline V gives CDR1 MGHRA, CDR2 YSYEKL. There are 13 residues in the CDR3. The V and J ends lost 3 bases and 7 bases respectively, with 11 bases between them. Written as DNA, the CDR3 is TGCGCCAGCAGCCAGCAGGAGGGGAATACGCAGTATTTT. Protein: CASSQQEGNTQYF.

The gene calls are TRBV7-2 and TRBJ1-6, with a tentative D call TRBD1 (5 bases). Germline lookup yields CDR1 SGHTA and CDR2 FQGNSA. The V end lost 5 bases, the J end lost 10 bases, and 18 bases lay between the germline ends. The CDR3 loop spans 15 amino acids. In DNA form, the CDR3 reads TGTGCCAGCAGCCCCTCCGGGGGGTTAAGATCACCCCTCCACTTT. Translation: CASSPSGGLRSPLHF.

The chain uses TRBV27 and TRBJ2-3; D is possibly TRBD2 (5 bases). Germline CDR1 is MNHEY and CDR2 is SMNVEV (reference sequence). This CDR3 is built from 13 residues. The V and J ends lost 4 bases and 6 bases respectively, with 11 bases between them. CDR3 sequence: CASSWYPGDTQYF. The CDR3 DNA reads as TGTGCCAGCAGTTGGTATCCGGGGGATACGCAGTATTTT.

This clone has just one count. V and J are TRBV27 and TRBJ1-1, with D perhaps TRBD1 (6 bases). This CDR3 is 14 amino acids long. V lost 7 bases and J lost 2, with 14 bases in between. Germline V gives CDR1 MNHEY, CDR2 SMNVEV (reference sequence). The CDR3 reads CASTRTAFNTEAFF. CDR3 coding DNA: TGTGCCAGCACCCGGACAGCCTTCAACACTGAAGCTTTCTTT.

The gene calls are TRBV7-9 and TRBJ1-1; perhaps TRBD1 as D (6 bases). There are 13 residues in the CDR3. Per the germline V gene, CDR1 is SEHNR and CDR2 is FQNEAQ (reference sequence). V dropped 1 base and J dropped 4 bases, with 7 bases sitting between them. This CDR3 is CASSLGGPTEAFF. The CDR3 coding sequence is TGTGCCAGCAGCTTAGGGGGGCCCACTGAAGCTTTCTTT. Together with reference TRBV7-9 and TRBJ1-1, the CDR3 gives the full variable domain: DTGVSQNPRHKITKRGQNVTFRCDPISEHNRLYWYRQTLGQGPEFLTYFQNEAQLEKSRLLSDRFSAERPKGSFSTLEIQRTEQGDSAMYLCASSLGGPTEAFFGQGTRLTVV.

This clone was seen more than once but under ten times. The V gene is TRBV6-5, the J gene TRBJ2-6, with unresolved D. Trimming took 2 bases from V and 0 from J, leaving 5 bases between them. The CDR3 is 15 amino acids. Per germline, CDR1 MNHEY and CDR2 SVGAGI. This CDR3 reads CASSYTDSGANVLTF. As DNA, the CDR3 is TGTGCCAGCAGTTACACAGACTCTGGGGCCAACGTCCTGACTTTC.

The rearrangement links TRBV30 to TRBJ2-1, with 9 bases aligning to TRBD2. This CDR3 comprises 15 residues. Trimming at V came to 5 bases and at J to 3 bases, leaving 8 bases not matched to a gene. Germline CDR1 GTSNPN, CDR2 SVGIG (reference sequence). CDR3 sequence: CAWGPGTSNYNEQFF. DNA for the CDR3: TGTGCCTGGGGACCCGGGACTAGCAACTACAATGAGCAGTTCTTC.

The chain combines TRBV4-3 with TRBJ2-5; 8 nucleotides match TRBD2. The end of the DNA aligns better with TRBJ2-7, so the J call may be wrong. Germline values: CDR1 LGHNA, CDR2 YSLEER. The CDR3 consists of 14 residues. The CDR3 bases are TGCGCCAGCAGCCTTACTAGCGGAACCTACGAGCAGTACTTC. Protein: CASSLTSGTYEQYF.

This clone was found a few times. The rearrangement joins TRBV7-2 to TRBJ2-2, with 7 bases aligning to TRBD2. The CDR3 is 14 residues long. Germline lookup yields CDR1 SGHTA and CDR2 FQGNSA. The junction had 1 base not matched to a gene; V was cut back by 5 bases and J by 1 base. The CDR3 region has the DNA TGTGCCAGCAGCGGGGGGGGGAACACCGGGGAGCTGTTTTTT. Protein: CASSGGGNTGELFF.

The chain joins TRBV28 to TRBJ2-2; 7 bases line up with TRBD1. Germline V lookup: CDR1 MDHEN, CDR2 SYDVKM. Trimming cost V 5 bases and J 3 bases; bases outside gene matches: 9. The CDR3 runs to 16 residues. CDR3 bases: TGTGCCAGCAGTCTCCGACAGGGTTCGGACACCGGGGAGCTGTTTTTT. Translation: CASSLRQGSDTGELFF.

V is TRBV5-6 and J is TRBJ1-2, with a possible D match to TRBD1 (5 bases). The length of the CDR3 is 14 residues. Trimming shortened V by 4 bases and J by 8 bases, and 18 bases separated the two germline ends. Looked up from germline, CDR1 is SGHDT and CDR2 is YYEEEE. The CDR3 sequence: CASSPVGGERGYTF. In nucleotides, the CDR3 is TGTGCCAGCAGCCCCGTGGGGGGTGAGAGAGGCTACACCTTC. Full variable domain (missing parts from reference TRBV5-6 and TRBJ1-2): DAGVTQSPTHLIKTRGQQVTLRCSPKSGHDTVSWYQQALGQGPQFIFQYYEEEERQRGNFPDRFSGHQFPNYSSELNVNALLLGDSALYLCASSPVGGERGYTFGSGTRLTVV.

This chain connects TRBV5-6 to TRBJ2-7, with 11 bases matching TRBD2. CDR1 SGHDT and CDR2 YYEEEE come from the germline V gene. This CDR3 spans 15 amino acids. V was clipped by 0 bases and J by 7 bases; unmatched bases: 6. DNA for the CDR3: TGTGCCAGCAGCTTGGATATAGCGGGAGGGTGGGAGCAGTACTTC. It encodes CASSLDIAGGWEQYF.

The chain carries TRBV5-1 and TRBJ1-1; a possible D gene is TRBD1 (5 bases). Looked up from germline, CDR1 is SGHRS and CDR2 is YFSETQ. V was shortened by 0 bases and J by 4 bases, with 10 bases between the two germline ends. The CDR3 is 14 amino acids. DNA for the CDR3: TGCGCCAGCAGCTTGGGCGGGGCGAGCACTGAAGCTTTCTTT. Translated, it gives CASSLGGASTEAFF.

V gene TRBV19 combines with J gene TRBJ1-5, with TRBD1 identical over 7 bases. Unmatched junction bases numbered 6, after V lost 5 bases and J lost 5 bases. The CDR3 covers 14 residues. Germline CDR1 is LNHDA and CDR2 is SQIVND (reference sequence). The CDR3 is CASSADRKDQPQHF. The CDR3 DNA follows: TGTGCCAGTAGTGCGGACAGGAAGGATCAGCCCCAGCATTTT.

V usage is TRBV19 and J usage is TRBJ1-1, with a tentative D call TRBD1 (6 bases). V lost 7 bases to trimming and J lost 0 bases, with 15 bases between them. The CDR3 has 15 residues. Germline CDR1 and CDR2: LNHDA and SQIVND (reference sequence). This CDR3 is CASKGQAGMNTEAFF. DNA for the CDR3: TGTGCCAGTAAGGGACAAGCGGGAATGAACACTGAAGCTTTCTTT.

This rearrangement joins TRBV11-2 to TRBJ2-3; a possible D gene is TRBD2 (6 bases). The germline V gene encodes CDR1 SGHAT and CDR2 FQNNGV. The CDR3 sequence is 13 residues long. Trimming stripped 5 bases from V and 4 bases from J, with 10 bases between. The CDR3 coding sequence is TGTGCCAGCAGCCCGGGACTTCCAGATACGCAGTATTTT. It translates to CASSPGLPDTQYF.

The gene calls are TRBV4-3 and TRBJ2-3; the D gene is possibly TRBD1 (6 bases). The V and J ends lost 0 bases and 1 base respectively, with 8 bases between them. Germline V lookup: CDR1 LGHNA, CDR2 YSLEER. CDR3 length equals 15 residues. CDR3 loop: CASSQDSGGTDTQYF. The CDR3 DNA follows: TGCGCCAGCAGCCAAGATTCAGGGGGCACAGATACGCAGTATTTT.

V and J are TRBV25-1 and TRBJ2-5, with 9 bases fitting TRBD1. Trimming removed 6 bases from V and 3 bases from J; junction bases left unmatched: 5. In germline, CDR1 is MGHDK, CDR2 SYGVNS. The CDR3 loop spans 14 amino acids. The CDR3 loop is CASSNRGLEETQYF. The DNA of the CDR3 is TGTGCCAGCAGCAACAGGGGGCTGGAAGAGACCCAGTACTTC.

The gene calls are TRBV5-6 and TRBJ1-2; the D is unclear. Germline CDR1 and CDR2: SGHDT and YYEEEE. Trimming took off 2 bases at V and 2 bases at J, with 10 bases between the two ends. CDR3 length: 14 residues. CDR3 loop: CASSFPAGNYGYTF. CDR3 coding DNA: TGTGCCAGCAGCTTTCCCGCAGGCAACTATGGCTACACCTTC.

The sample holds a few counts of this clone. V and J are TRBV10-3 and TRBJ2-1, with TRBD2 identical over 7 bases. Germline trimming cut 10 bases from V and 10 bases from J; bases unmatched to any gene: 13. CDR3 length: 13 residues. Germline V lookup: CDR1 ENHRY, CDR2 SYGVKD. This chain's CDR3 is CAKQREEGGEQFF. In DNA form, the CDR3 reads TGTGCCAAACAGCGGGAAGAGGGAGGGGAGCAGTTCTTC.

The chain joins TRBV6-4 to TRBJ2-2; D remains unclear. V was cut by 0 bases and J by 5 bases, with 7 bases left in between. The CDR3 contains 14 residues. Germline V gene sequence: CDR1 MRHNA, CDR2 SNTAGT. CDR3 in amino acids: CASSDSPETGELFF. DNA for the CDR3: TGTGCCAGCAGTGACTCGCCTGAGACCGGGGAGCTGTTTTTT.

The J gene is TRBJ1-1, the V gene TRBV5-8, with unresolved D. CDR1 is SGHTS and CDR2 is YDEGEE in the germline V gene. The V and J ends lost 2 bases and 6 bases respectively, with 20 bases between them. CDR3 length: 16 amino acids. CDR3 nucleotide sequence: TGTGCCAGCAGCTTAAGTCCCTTCGGTTTCGCGGCTGAAGCTTTCTTT. Its translation is CASSLSPFGFAAEAFF.

J is TRBJ2-1 and V is TRBV30; 16 bases map to TRBD2. Trimming at V came to 2 bases and at J to 8 bases, leaving 6 bases not matched to a gene. Germline-derived CDR1 and CDR2 are GTSNPN and SVGIG (reference sequence). The CDR3 spans 16 residues. The CDR3, as DNA: TGTGCCTGGAGTTCCGCCGGGACTAGCGGGAGGGATGAGCAGTTCTTC. Translating it yields CAWSSAGTSGRDEQFF.

The rearrangement joins TRBV5-4 to TRBJ2-6, with 7 bases matching TRBD1. The germline CDR1 and CDR2 sequences are SGHNT and YYREEE (reference sequence). This CDR3 comprises 16 residues. V trimming: 4 bases; J trimming: 3 bases; junction bases outside the gene matches: 7. CDR3 coding DNA: TGTGCCAGCAGCGGGACAGTTGTATTTGGGGCCAACGTCCTGACTTTC. It translates to CASSGTVVFGANVLTF.

This chain connects TRBV5-1 to TRBJ2-6, with D possibly TRBD2 on 6 matching bases. The CDR3 is 18 residues long. V gave up 0 bases and J gave up 3 bases, with 16 bases separating them. From germline, CDR1 is SGHRS and CDR2 YFSETQ. CDR3 sequence reads: CASSLGAQGGFGANVLTF. Written as DNA, the CDR3 is TGCGCCAGCAGCTTGGGGGCCCAGGGAGGCTTTGGGGCCAACGTCCTGACTTTC.

The V and J genes are TRBV5-4 and TRBJ2-6, with 8 bases matching TRBD2. The V gene end was trimmed by 4 bases and the J gene end by 4 bases; junction bases not matched to a gene: 4. The germline V gene has CDR1 SGHNT and CDR2 YYREEE (reference sequence). This CDR3 is built from 15 residues. The CDR3 bases are TGTGCCAGCAGCCCGGGGGGGACCGGGGCCAACGTCCTGACTTTC. Translation gives CASSPGGTGANVLTF.

The genes are TRBV7-2 and TRBJ2-4, with D possibly matching TRBD2 (5 bases). The CDR3 contains 15 residues. Germline CDR1 and CDR2: SGHTA and FQGNSA. V was pared by 3 bases and J by 1 base, with 10 bases between. In DNA form, the CDR3 reads TGTGCCAGCAGCTTCCAAAGAGGGGCCAAAAACATTCAGTACTTC. Translating it yields CASSFQRGAKNIQYF.

The chain links TRBV15 to TRBJ2-1; 11 bases line up with TRBD2. After removal of 0 bases from V and 5 bases from J, the junction contained 6 bases not matched to a gene. The CDR3 has 17 amino acids. From germline, CDR1 is LNHNV and CDR2 YYDKDF (reference sequence). The CDR3 protein is CATSRDWGLADDNEQFF. The CDR3 DNA reads TGTGCCACCAGCAGAGATTGGGGACTAGCGGACGACAATGAGCAGTTCTTC. Filled out from reference TRBV15 and TRBJ2-1, the complete variable domain reads DAMVIQNPRYQVTQFGKPVTLSCSQTLNHNVMYWYQQKSSQAPKLLFHYYDKDFNNEADTPDNFQSRRPNTSFCFLDIRSPGLGDTAMYLCATSRDWGLADDNEQFFGPGTRLTVL.

This sequence joins TRBV23-1 and TRBJ2-7; no clear D gene. TRBV23-1 is assigned to the ORF class and has an uncertain function. The CDR3 sequence is 13 residues long. Trimming took 0 bases from V and 5 from J, leaving 8 bases between them. CDR3: CASSQSPSNEQYF. The DNA of the CDR3 is TGCGCCAGCAGTCAATCCCCTTCTAACGAGCAGTACTTC.

The chain links TRBV6-1 to TRBJ2-5, with TRBD2 matching over 9 bases. This CDR3 has 15 amino acids. V shed 4 bases, J shed 2 bases, and the junction held 5 bases outside the gene matches. Germline assignment: CDR1 MNHNS and CDR2 SASEGT. This chain's CDR3 is CASSALAGPQETQYF. The CDR3 nucleotides are TGTGCCAGCAGTGCCCTAGCGGGGCCACAAGAGACCCAGTACTTC.